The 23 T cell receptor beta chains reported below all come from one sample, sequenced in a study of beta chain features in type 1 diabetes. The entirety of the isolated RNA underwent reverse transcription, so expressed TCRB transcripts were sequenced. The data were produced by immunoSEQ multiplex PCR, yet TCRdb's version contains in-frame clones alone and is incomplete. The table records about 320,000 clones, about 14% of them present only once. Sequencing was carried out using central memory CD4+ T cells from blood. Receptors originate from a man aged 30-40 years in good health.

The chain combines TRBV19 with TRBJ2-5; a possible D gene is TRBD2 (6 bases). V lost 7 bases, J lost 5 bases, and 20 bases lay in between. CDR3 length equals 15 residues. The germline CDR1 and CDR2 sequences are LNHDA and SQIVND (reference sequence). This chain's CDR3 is CASTAGQGRRETQYF. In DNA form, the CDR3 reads TGTGCCAGTACCGCGGGGCAGGGCCGCAGGGAGACCCAGTACTTC.

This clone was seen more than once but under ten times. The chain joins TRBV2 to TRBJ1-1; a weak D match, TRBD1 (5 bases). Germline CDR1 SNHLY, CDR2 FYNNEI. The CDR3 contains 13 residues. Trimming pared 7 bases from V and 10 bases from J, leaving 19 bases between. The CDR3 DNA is TGTGCCAGCATTCTGAGGGGAGATGGGGTAGCTTTCTTT. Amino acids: CASILRGDGVAFF.

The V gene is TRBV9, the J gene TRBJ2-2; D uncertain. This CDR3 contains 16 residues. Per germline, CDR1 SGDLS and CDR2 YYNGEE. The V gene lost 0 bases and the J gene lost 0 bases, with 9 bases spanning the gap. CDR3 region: CASSVEAHSNTGELFF. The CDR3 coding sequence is TGTGCCAGCAGCGTAGAAGCACATTCGAACACCGGGGAGCTGTTTTTT. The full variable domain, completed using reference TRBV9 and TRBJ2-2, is DSGVTQTPKHLITATGQRVTLRCSPRSGDLSVYWYQQSLDQGLQFLIQYYNGEERAKGNILERFSAQQFPDLHSELNLSSLELGDSALYFCASSVEAHSNTGELFFGEGSRLTVL.

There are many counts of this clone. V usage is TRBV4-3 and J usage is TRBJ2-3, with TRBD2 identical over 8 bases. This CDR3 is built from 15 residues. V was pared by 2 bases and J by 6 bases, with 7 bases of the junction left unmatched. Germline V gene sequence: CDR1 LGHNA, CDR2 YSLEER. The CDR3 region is CASSQTGGSIDTQYF. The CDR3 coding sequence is TGCGCCAGCAGCCAAACGGGGGGGAGTATTGATACGCAGTATTTT.

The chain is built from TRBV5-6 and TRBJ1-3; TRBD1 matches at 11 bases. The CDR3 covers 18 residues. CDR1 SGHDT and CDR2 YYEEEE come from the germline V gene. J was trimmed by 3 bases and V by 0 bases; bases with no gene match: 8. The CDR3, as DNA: TGTGCCAGCAGCTTGGCGTGGACAGGGGGCATAGTTGGAAACACCATATATTTT. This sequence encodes CASSLAWTGGIVGNTIYF.

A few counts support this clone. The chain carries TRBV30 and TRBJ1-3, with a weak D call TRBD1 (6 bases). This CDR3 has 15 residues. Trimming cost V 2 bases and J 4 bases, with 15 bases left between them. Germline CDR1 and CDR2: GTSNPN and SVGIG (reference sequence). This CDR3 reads CAWSLRGAWGNTIYF. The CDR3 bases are TGTGCCTGGAGTCTAAGGGGGGCATGGGGAAACACCATATATTTT.

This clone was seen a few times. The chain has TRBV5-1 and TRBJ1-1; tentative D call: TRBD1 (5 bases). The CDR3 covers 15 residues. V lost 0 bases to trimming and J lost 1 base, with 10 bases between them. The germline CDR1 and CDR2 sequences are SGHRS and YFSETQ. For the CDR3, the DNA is TGCGCCAGCAGCTTGGGGGACGCGGGGAACACTGAAGCTTTCTTT. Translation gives CASSLGDAGNTEAFF.

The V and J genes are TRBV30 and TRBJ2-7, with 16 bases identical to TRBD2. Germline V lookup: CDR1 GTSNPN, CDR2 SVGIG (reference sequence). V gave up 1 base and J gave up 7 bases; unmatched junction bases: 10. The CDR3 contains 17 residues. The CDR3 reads CAWSAASGLAGGYEQYV. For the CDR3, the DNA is TGTGCCTGGAGTGCCGCCTCGGGACTAGCGGGAGGGTATGAGCAGTACGTC.

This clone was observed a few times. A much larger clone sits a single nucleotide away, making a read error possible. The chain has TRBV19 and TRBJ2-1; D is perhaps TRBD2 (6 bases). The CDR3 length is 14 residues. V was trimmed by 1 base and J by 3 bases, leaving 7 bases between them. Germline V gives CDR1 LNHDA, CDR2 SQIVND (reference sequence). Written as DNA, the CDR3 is TGTGCCAGTAGTATAGCGGGGGTCTACAATGAGCAGTTCTTC. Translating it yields CASSIAGVYNEQFF. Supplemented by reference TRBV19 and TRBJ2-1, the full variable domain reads DGGITQSPKYLFRKEGQNVTLSCEQNLNHDAMYWYRQDPGQGLRLIYYSQIVNDFQKGDIAEGYSVSREKKESFPLTVTSAQKNPTAFYLCASSIAGVYNEQFFGPGTRLTVL.

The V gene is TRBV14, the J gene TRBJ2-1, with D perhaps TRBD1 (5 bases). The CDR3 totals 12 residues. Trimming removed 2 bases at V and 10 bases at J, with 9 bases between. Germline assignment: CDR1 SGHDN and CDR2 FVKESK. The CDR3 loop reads CASSQSWTEQFF. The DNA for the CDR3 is TGTGCCAGCAGCCAAAGTTGGACAGAGCAGTTCTTC.

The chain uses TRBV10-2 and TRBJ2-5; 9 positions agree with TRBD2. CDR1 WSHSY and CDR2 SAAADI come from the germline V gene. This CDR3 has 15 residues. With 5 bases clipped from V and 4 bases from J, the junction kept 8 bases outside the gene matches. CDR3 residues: CASSSYMTSGETQYF. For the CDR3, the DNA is TGCGCCAGCAGTTCCTACATGACTAGCGGAGAGACCCAGTACTTC.

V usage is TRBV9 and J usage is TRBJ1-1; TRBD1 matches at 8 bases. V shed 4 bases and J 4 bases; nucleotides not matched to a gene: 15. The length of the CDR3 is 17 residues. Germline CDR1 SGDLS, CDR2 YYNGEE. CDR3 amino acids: CASSSPAGDRSGTEAFF. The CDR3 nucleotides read TGTGCCAGCAGCTCCCCAGCCGGGGACAGGTCGGGCACTGAAGCTTTCTTT.

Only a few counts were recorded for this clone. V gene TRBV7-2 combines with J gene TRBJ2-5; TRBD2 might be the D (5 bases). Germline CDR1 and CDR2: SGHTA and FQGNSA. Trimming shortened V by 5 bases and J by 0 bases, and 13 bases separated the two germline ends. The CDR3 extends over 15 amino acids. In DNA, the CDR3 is TGTGCCAGCAGCCAGAGCGGAACGAACCAAGAGACCCAGTACTTC. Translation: CASSQSGTNQETQYF.

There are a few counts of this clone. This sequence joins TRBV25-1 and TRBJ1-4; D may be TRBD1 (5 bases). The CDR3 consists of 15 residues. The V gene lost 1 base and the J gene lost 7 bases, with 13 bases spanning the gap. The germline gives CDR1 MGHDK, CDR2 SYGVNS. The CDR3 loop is CASSESLGRAEKLFF. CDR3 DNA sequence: TGTGCCAGCAGTGAATCGCTGGGACGGGCTGAAAAACTGTTTTTT.

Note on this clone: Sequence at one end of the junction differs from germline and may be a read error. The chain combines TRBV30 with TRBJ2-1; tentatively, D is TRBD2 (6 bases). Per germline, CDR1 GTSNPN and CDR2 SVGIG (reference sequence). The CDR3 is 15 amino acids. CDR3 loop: CVWSVDGGSYNEQFF. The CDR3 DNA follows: TGTGTCTGGAGTGTAGACGGGGGTTCCTACAATGAGCAGTTCTTC.

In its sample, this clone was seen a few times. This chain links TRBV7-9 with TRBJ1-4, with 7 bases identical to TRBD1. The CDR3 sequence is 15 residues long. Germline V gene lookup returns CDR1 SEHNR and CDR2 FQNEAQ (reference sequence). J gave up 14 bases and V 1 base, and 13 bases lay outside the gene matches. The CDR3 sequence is CASSLEMTGQAGLFF. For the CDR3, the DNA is TGTGCCAGCAGCTTAGAGATGACAGGGCAGGCCGGGCTGTTTTTT.

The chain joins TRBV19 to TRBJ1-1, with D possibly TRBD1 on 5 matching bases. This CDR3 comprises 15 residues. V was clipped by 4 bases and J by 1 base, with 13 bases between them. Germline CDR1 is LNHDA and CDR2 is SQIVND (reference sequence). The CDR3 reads CASSRGEGWNTEAFF. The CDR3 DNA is TGTGCCAGTAGTAGGGGCGAAGGCTGGAACACTGAAGCTTTCTTT.

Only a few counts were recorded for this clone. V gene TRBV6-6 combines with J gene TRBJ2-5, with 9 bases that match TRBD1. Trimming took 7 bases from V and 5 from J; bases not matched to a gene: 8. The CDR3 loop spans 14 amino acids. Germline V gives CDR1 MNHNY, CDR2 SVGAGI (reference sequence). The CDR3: CASTPTGGRETQYF. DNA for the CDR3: TGTGCCAGCACCCCGACAGGGGGGAGGGAGACCCAGTACTTC.

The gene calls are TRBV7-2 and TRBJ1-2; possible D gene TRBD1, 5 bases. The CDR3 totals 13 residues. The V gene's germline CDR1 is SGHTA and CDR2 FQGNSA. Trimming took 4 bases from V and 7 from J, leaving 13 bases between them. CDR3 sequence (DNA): TGTGCCAGCAGCTCTAGGGGCGGGTCTGGCTACACCTTC. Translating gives CASSSRGGSGYTF.

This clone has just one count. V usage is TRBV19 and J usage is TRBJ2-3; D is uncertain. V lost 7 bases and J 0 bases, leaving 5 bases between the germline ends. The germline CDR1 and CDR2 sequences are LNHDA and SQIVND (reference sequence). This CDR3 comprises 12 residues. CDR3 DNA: TGTGCCAGTAAATCTAGCACAGATACGCAGTATTTT. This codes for CASKSSTDTQYF.

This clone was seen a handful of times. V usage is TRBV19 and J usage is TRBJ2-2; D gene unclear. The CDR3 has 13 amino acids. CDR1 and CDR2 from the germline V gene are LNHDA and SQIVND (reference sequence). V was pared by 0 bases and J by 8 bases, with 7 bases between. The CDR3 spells CASSIDEAGELFF. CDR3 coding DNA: TGTGCCAGTAGTATAGATGAGGCAGGGGAGCTGTTTTTT.

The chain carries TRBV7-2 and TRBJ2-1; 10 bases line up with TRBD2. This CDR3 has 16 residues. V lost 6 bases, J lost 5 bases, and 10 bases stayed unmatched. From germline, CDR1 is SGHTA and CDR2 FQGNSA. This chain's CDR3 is CASSRDSGRRNNEQFF. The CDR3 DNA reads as TGTGCCAGCAGTCGAGATAGCGGGAGGAGGAACAATGAGCAGTTCTTC.

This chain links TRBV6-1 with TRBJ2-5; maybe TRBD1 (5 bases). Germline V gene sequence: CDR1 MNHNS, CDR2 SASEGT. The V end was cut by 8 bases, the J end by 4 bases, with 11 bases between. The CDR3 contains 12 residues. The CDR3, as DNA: TGTGCCAGCGGGGCTCTGGGAGAGACCCAGTACTTC. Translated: CASGALGETQYF.